Reported below is one T cell receptor beta chain. What it binds is unknown. Expressed TCRB transcripts were sequenced because the isolated RNA had all been reverse transcribed beforehand. The method was immunoSEQ multiplex PCR; TCRdb's version includes in-frame clones alone and lacks a portion of them. The table includes approximately 730,000 clones, 13% detected once. Per germline, CDR1 SGHTA and CDR2 FQGNSA. V was pared by 4 bases and J by 1 base, with 5 bases of the junction left unmatched. The CDR3 is 15 amino acids. The data stem from a study of beta chain features in type 1 diabetes. Broader study findings: TCRB CDR3s were moderately but significantly shorter in Type 1 diabetes patients in all four CD4+ subsets.

Sequenced: naive CD4+ T cells from blood. This TCR came from a man younger than 30 with type 1 diabetes. The J gene is TRBJ2-5, the V gene TRBV7-2, with 8 bases fitting TRBD2. CDR3 bases: TGTGCCAGCAGCTCCTCTAGCGGGCTCCAAGAGACCCAGTACTTC. Encoded protein: CASSSSSGLQETQYF.